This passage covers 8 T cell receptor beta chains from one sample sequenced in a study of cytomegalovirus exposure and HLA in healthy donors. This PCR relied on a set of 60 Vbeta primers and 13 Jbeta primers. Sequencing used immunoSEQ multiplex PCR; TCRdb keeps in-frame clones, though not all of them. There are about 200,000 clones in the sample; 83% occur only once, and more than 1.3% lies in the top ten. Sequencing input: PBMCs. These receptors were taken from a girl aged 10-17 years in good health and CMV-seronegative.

The CDR3 sequence is CASSSPAGGVDEAFF. DNA for the CDR3: TGTGCCAGCAGTTCGCCGGCAGGGGGTGTCGATGAAGCTTTCTTT. The chain joins TRBV6-6 to TRBJ1-1, with TRBD1 matching over 7 bases. This CDR3 has 15 residues. V was clipped by 4 bases and J by 7 bases; unmatched bases: 12. Germline CDR1 MNHNY, CDR2 SVGAGI (reference sequence).

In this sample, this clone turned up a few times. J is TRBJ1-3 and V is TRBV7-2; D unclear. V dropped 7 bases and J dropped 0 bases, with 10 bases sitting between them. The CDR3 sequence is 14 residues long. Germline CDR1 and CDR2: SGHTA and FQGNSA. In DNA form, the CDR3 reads TGTGCCAGCATGGTTGGGCTCTCTGGAAACACCATATATTTT. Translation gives CASMVGLSGNTIYF.

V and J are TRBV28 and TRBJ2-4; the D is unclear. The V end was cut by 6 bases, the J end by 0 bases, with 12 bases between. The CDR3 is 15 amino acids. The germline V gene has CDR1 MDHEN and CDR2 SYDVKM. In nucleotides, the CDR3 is TGTGCCAGCAGCAAAGTAGTCTTAGCCAAAAACATTCAGTACTTC. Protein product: CASSKVVLAKNIQYF.

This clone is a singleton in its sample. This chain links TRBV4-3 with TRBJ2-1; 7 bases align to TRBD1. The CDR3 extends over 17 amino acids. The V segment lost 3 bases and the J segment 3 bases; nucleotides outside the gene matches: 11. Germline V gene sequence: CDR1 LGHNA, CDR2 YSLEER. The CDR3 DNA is TGCGCCAGCAGCCAGAGAGGCCGACGGACAGGCTACAATGAGCAGTTCTTC. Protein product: CASSQRGRRTGYNEQFF.

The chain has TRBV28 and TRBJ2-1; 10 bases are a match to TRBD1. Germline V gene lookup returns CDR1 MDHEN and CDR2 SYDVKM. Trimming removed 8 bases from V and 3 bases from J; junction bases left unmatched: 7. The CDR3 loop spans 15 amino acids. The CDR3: CASATGTGDYNEQFF. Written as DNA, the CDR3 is TGTGCCAGCGCTACCGGGACAGGGGACTACAATGAGCAGTTCTTC.

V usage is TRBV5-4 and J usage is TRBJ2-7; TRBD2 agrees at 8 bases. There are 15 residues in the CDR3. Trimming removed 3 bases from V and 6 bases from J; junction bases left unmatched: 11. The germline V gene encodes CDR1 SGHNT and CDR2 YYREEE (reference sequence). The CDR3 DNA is TGTGCCAGCAGCTCCCTTACCGGGGGGGCGGGCGAGCAGTACTTC. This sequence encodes CASSSLTGGAGEQYF.

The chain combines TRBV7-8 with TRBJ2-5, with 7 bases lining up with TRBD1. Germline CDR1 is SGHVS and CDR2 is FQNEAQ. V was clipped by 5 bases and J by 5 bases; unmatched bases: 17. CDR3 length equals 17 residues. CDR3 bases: TGTGCCAGCAGCCAAACCCTGGGGGTAGGGGGCGGCGAGACCCAGTACTTC. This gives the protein CASSQTLGVGGGETQYF.

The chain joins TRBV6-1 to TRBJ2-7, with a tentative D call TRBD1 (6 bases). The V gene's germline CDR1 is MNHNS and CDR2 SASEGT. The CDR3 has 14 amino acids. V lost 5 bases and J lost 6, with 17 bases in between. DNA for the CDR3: TGTGCCAGCAGTTCGGGCAGGGGCTCGGCCGAGCAGTACTTC. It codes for CASSSGRGSAEQYF.